These 20 T cell receptor beta chains were all obtained from the same sample, sequenced in a study of T cell repertoires in cytomegalovirus infection. These TCRs' antigens remain unknown. MiXCR was run by TCRdb on the reads, yielding one entry per CDR3 protein. The repertoire holds some 940,000 distinct CDR3 sequences, with roughly 30% as singletons. This specimen was cultured CD8+ T cells from PBMCs, taken from culture after CMV antigen stimulation. The receptors originated from a human donor in good health (CMV status not recorded). Some clones in this sample may be carry-over from other donors' samples.

The CDR3 DNA reads as TGTGCCAGCAGCTCCCCTAGAGAGTCTGGATACACCTTC. Translation: CASSSPRESGYTF. The chain joins TRBV7-9 to TRBJ1-2; D remains unclear. Trimming pared 4 bases from V and 11 bases from J, leaving 17 bases between. The germline V gene encodes CDR1 SEHNR and CDR2 FQNEAQ (reference sequence). The CDR3 contains 13 residues.

This clonotype was picked up a small number of times. The rearrangement links TRBV7-9 to TRBJ2-3; maybe TRBD2 (5 bases). The germline V gene encodes CDR1 SEHNR and CDR2 FQNEAQ (reference sequence). This CDR3 is built from 13 residues. The V end was cut by 11 bases, the J end by 0 bases, with 12 bases between. The CDR3 bases are TGTGCCGGAGGAATACCTAGCACAGATACGCAGTATTTT. It is translated as CAGGIPSTDTQYF.

The chain is built from TRBV9 and TRBJ2-1; 13 bases fit TRBD2. The germline V gene has CDR1 SGDLS and CDR2 YYNGEE. This CDR3 region has 18 residues. V shed 4 bases, J shed 0 bases, and the junction held 7 bases outside the gene matches. The DNA of the CDR3 is TGTGCCAGCAGCATGGGACTAGCGGGGCCGAGCTCCTACAATGAGCAGTTCTTC. Translation gives CASSMGLAGPSSYNEQFF.

The chain is built from TRBV6-6 and TRBJ1-1; possible D gene TRBD1, 6 bases. The V end lost 0 bases, the J end lost 0 bases, and 14 bases lay between the germline ends. The germline CDR1 and CDR2 sequences are MNHNY and SVGAGI (reference sequence). The CDR3 runs to 17 residues. CDR3 protein: CASSYSIQQGMNTEAFF. The DNA for the CDR3 is TGTGCCAGCAGTTACTCGATACAGCAGGGGATGAACACTGAAGCTTTCTTT.

This clonotype was counted many times. V gene TRBV12-3 or TRBV12-4 combines with J gene TRBJ2-2, with D possibly being TRBD1 (5 bases). The CDR3 totals 14 residues. Deletions cut 3 bases from V and 4 bases from J, with 9 bases between. CDR3 loop: CASSLGQSTGELFF. The CDR3 coding sequence is TGTGCCAGCAGTTTGGGGCAGAGCACCGGGGAGCTGTTTTTT.

This clonotype was seen a few times. This chain joins TRBV4-3 and TRBJ2-1; the D gene is possibly TRBD2 (5 bases). CDR3 length equals 15 residues. From germline, CDR1 is LGHNA and CDR2 YSLEER. Trimming took 0 bases from V and 7 from J, leaving 13 bases between them. CDR3 nucleotide sequence: TGCGCCAGCAGCCAAGATAGGGCTAGCAGGAATGAGCAGTTCTTC. It is translated as CASSQDRASRNEQFF.

This clonotype was detected many times. This rearrangement joins TRBV7-9 to TRBJ1-4; 8 nucleotides line up with TRBD1. CDR1 is SEHNR, CDR2 FQNEAQ, per germline (reference sequence). This CDR3 spans 14 amino acids. Trimming took 4 bases from V and 5 from J; bases not matched to a gene: 3. Written as DNA, the CDR3 is TGTGCCAGCAGCTCGGACAGGGAAAATGAAAAACTGTTTTTT. It codes for CASSSDRENEKLFF.

This clonotype was recorded at least ten times. The chain joins TRBV20-1 to TRBJ1-5, with D possibly TRBD1 on 5 matching bases. Trimming left V 6 bases short and J 7 bases short, with 28 bases between. CDR3 size: 17 residues. Germline values: CDR1 DFQATT, CDR2 SNEGSKA (reference sequence). CDR3 sequence reads: CSALRRVGRTIYQPQHF. For the CDR3, the DNA is TGCAGTGCCCTAAGGCGTGTGGGACGGACTATCTACCAGCCCCAGCATTTT.

This clonotype was recorded a few times. The rearrangement links TRBV7-9 to TRBJ1-1, with D possibly matching TRBD1 (5 bases). The CDR3 runs to 14 residues. The V end lost 3 bases, the J end lost 5 bases, and 13 bases lay between the germline ends. CDR1 is SEHNR and CDR2 is FQNEAQ in the germline V gene (reference sequence). As DNA, the CDR3 is TGTGCCAGCAGCTTCGCCAGGGAAGTGACTGAAGCTTTCTTT. It is translated as CASSFAREVTEAFF.

This chain joins TRBV19 and TRBJ1-1; D gene uncertain. The CDR3 is made up of 13 amino acids. The germline V gene encodes CDR1 LNHDA and CDR2 SQIVND (reference sequence). The V and J ends lost 7 bases and 3 bases respectively, with 12 bases between them. The CDR3 coding sequence is TGTGCCAGTAAGGGCGCAGCAGACACTGAAGCTTTCTTT. Residues: CASKGAADTEAFF.

The rearrangement links TRBV12-3 or TRBV12-4 to TRBJ2-5, with a possible D match to TRBD1 (5 bases). The CDR3 covers 14 residues. V was clipped by 2 bases and J by 4 bases, with 11 bases between them. The CDR3 nucleotides read TGTGCCAGCAGTTTATCTCCAGGGCCAGAGACCCAGTACTTC. It specifies CASSLSPGPETQYF.

This clonotype was found a few times. The chain employs TRBV7-6 and TRBJ2-2; TRBD2 matches 9 bases. The CDR3 has 17 amino acids. The germline gives CDR1 SGHVS, CDR2 FNYEAQ. V was pared by 5 bases and J by 5 bases, with 12 bases of the junction left unmatched. CDR3 amino acids: CASSQWGGGADTGELFF. In nucleotides, the CDR3 is TGTGCCAGCAGCCAGTGGGGCGGGGGGGCCGATACCGGGGAGCTGTTTTTT. The full variable domain, rest sourced from reference TRBV7-6 and TRBJ2-2, is GAGVSQSPRYKVTKRGQDVALRCDPISGHVSLYWYRQALGQGPEFLTYFNYEAQQDKSGLPNDRFSAERPEGSISTLTIQRTEQRDSAMYRCASSQWGGGADTGELFFGEGSRLTVL.

This chain links TRBV27 with TRBJ2-5, with D maybe TRBD2 (5 bases). Germline CDR1 and CDR2: MNHEY and SMNVEV (reference sequence). The CDR3 is 15 residues long. V shed 4 bases and J shed 4 bases, with 16 bases lying between them. CDR3 DNA sequence: TGTGCCAGCAGTTCGATGGGCGGGCGTTTAGAGACCCAGTACTTC. This encodes CASSSMGGRLETQYF.

CDR3 bases: TGTGCCAGCAGGGGGGGGGTAGCAGATACGCAGTATTTT. Translation: CASRGGVADTQYF. The chain joins TRBV12-3 or TRBV12-4 to TRBJ2-3; TRBD2 matches at 7 bases. CDR3 length equals 13 residues. V was pared by 6 bases and J by 4 bases, with 4 bases of the junction left unmatched.

The chain uses TRBV4-1 and TRBJ2-1; TRBD1 agrees at 9 bases. V was pared by 5 bases and J by 3 bases, with 14 bases of the junction left unmatched. The CDR3 covers 18 residues. Per the germline V gene, CDR1 is MGHRA and CDR2 is YSYEKL. The CDR3 DNA reads TGCGCCAGCAGCTCACTCCAGACGAGGACAGGGGTCTACAATGAGCAGTTCTTC. This gives the protein CASSSLQTRTGVYNEQFF.

V usage is TRBV6-6 and J usage is TRBJ2-2, with D tentatively TRBD2 (6 bases). The CDR3 loop spans 16 amino acids. The V gene lost 1 base and the J gene lost 5 bases, with 14 bases spanning the gap. Germline V gene data show CDR1 as MNHNY and CDR2 as SVGAGI (reference sequence). The CDR3 protein is CASSYLDYQGTGELFF. DNA for the CDR3: TGTGCCAGCAGTTACTTGGACTACCAAGGAACCGGGGAGCTGTTTTTT.

This clonotype was seen only a few times. In DNA form, the CDR3 reads TGTGCCAGCAGCCCGACAGGGGGCGCGGAGACCCAGTACTTC. Encoded protein: CASSPTGGAETQYF. The V and J genes are TRBV28 and TRBJ2-5, with 10 nucleotides matching TRBD1. The trim removed 6 bases at V and 5 bases at J, leaving 6 bases unmatched. The germline V gene encodes CDR1 MDHEN and CDR2 SYDVKM. The length of the CDR3 is 14 residues.

This chain connects TRBV12-3 or TRBV12-4 to TRBJ2-7; D uncertain. This CDR3 has 12 residues. The V end lost 3 bases, the J end lost 6 bases, and 9 bases lay between the germline ends. CDR3 sequence: CASSFATVEQYF. For the CDR3, the DNA is TGTGCCAGCAGTTTCGCCACGGTCGAGCAGTACTTC.

This clonotype was seen a few times. The chain links TRBV29-1 to TRBJ2-5, with no clear D. CDR1 SQVTM and CDR2 ANQGSEA come from the germline V gene. V was cut by 1 base and J by 3 bases, with 9 bases left in between. The CDR3 sequence is 13 residues long. The chain's CDR3 is CSVEGSEKETQYF. CDR3 coding DNA: TGCAGCGTTGAAGGGTCAGAGAAAGAGACCCAGTACTTC.

This clonotype was seen only a few times. J is TRBJ1-1 and V is TRBV5-6, with D maybe TRBD1 (6 bases). Germline V CDR1 and CDR2: SGHDT, YYEEEE. The V end was cut by 4 bases, the J end by 4 bases, with 23 bases between. This CDR3 spans 17 amino acids. CDR3 sequence: CASSPRVEGGRGTEAFF. The CDR3 DNA follows: TGTGCCAGCAGCCCGCGGGTGGAGGGCGGCAGGGGCACTGAAGCTTTCTTT.